Listed below are T cell receptor beta chains from one sample, sequenced in a study of T cells in Graves' hyperthyroidism and ophthalmopathy. TCRdb ran MiXCR on the multiplex PCR reads and lists one entry per CDR3 protein. The sample carries more than 450,000 distinct CDR3 sequences, approximately 14% recorded once. The sample consisted of blood. The receptors here all came from a woman between 35 and 50 years old with Graves' hyperthyroidism. Each CDR3 is given with its conserved first and last residue. A D gene is named only where the DNA matches it firmly. Where a row states a size, it is once, few, many or the class of an expanded clone; other rows omit it.

>TRBV5-1|.|TRBJ2-5|many
TGCGCCAGCCGGGGGACAGCTCAAGAGACCCAGTACTTC
CASRGTAQETQYF
>TRBV5-6|.|TRBJ2-1|many
TGTGCCAGCAGCTTGCTCGGCCAGCAAACCTACAATGAGCAGTTCTTC
CASSLLGQQTYNEQFF
>TRBV7-6|TRBD2|TRBJ2-1|many
TGTGCCAGCAGCTTAGCCACTAGCGATGAGCAGTTCTTC
CASSLATSDEQFF
>TRBV6-5|.|TRBJ2-1|.
TGTGCCAGCAGTTATAACCAGGACAATGAGCAGTTCTTC
CASSYNQDNEQFF
>TRBV28|.|TRBJ1-1|few
TGTGCCAGCAGTTTAGTGAGTAGGGAAGCTTTCTTT
CASSLVSREAFF
>TRBV18|.|TRBJ2-7|many
TGTGCCAGCTCACCCATGAGCCCGAAAGCAACCTACGAGCAGTACTTC
CASSPMSPKATYEQYF
>TRBV6-1|.|TRBJ1-4|.
TGTGCCAGCACTGCGTCGGACCCAGGGAAAAAACTGTTTTTT
CASTASDPGKKLFF
>TRBV28|.|TRBJ2-2|many
TGTGCCAGCAGGCCAGCGGAGATGAACACCGGGGAGCTGTTTTTT
CASRPAEMNTGELFF
>TRBV25-1|TRBD2|TRBJ2-1|.
TGTGCCAGCAGTGTCCATAGCGGGAGGCTCAATGAGCAGTTCTTC
CASSVHSGRLNEQFF
>TRBV5-5|.|TRBJ2-7|few
TGTGCCAGCAGCACCCACCGGGGGGCATACGAGCAGTACTTC
CASSTHRGAYEQYF
>TRBV2|.|TRBJ1-5|many
TGTGCCAACAGAGGAAGTTATAGCAATCAGCCCCAGCATTTT
CANRGSYSNQPQHF
>TRBV25-1|TRBD1|TRBJ1-6|.
TGTGCCAGCAGCCTCGGGACAGGTCGCTCACCCCTCCACTTT
CASSLGTGRSPLHF
>TRBV10-3|.|TRBJ1-1|many
TGTGCCATCAGTCGGGAGACTAACACTGAAGCTTTCTTT
CAISRETNTEAFF
>TRBV2|.|TRBJ2-1|many
TGTGCCAGCAGCGAAAACCCCCTTAATGAGCAGTTCTTC
CASSENPLNEQFF
>TRBV10-3|.|TRBJ1-6|few
TGTGCCATCAACGCTGCTAATTCACCCCTCCACTTT
CAINAANSPLHF
>TRBV2|.|TRBJ2-5|.
TGTGCCAGCAGTGAGTCGGTAAGAAGACAGTACTTC
CASSESVRRQYF
>TRBV2|TRBD1|TRBJ2-3|many
TGTGCCAGCAGGCCGGGACAGGGGAACACAGATACGCAGTATTTT
CASRPGQGNTDTQYF
>TRBV6-2/TRBV6-3|.|TRBJ2-4|.
TGTGCCAGCAGTTACTCTGTAGGGCCGGACATTCAGTACTTC
CASSYSVGPDIQYF
>TRBV15|TRBD2|TRBJ2-7|many
TGTGCCACCAGCAGGGACCGGGACTACTACGAGCAGTACTTC
CATSRDRDYYEQYF
>TRBV2|.|TRBJ2-3|many
TGTGCCTCTAAACGGACGGTGGGAGATACGCAGTATTTT
CASKRTVGDTQYF
>TRBV30|.|TRBJ1-1|.
TGTGCCTGGAGTTTAACGGGCTCCAACACTGAAGCTTTCTTT
CAWSLTGSNTEAFF
>TRBV4-1|.|TRBJ2-7|few
TGCGCCAGCAGCAAACAGGGAGGTGAGCAGTACTTC
CASSKQGGEQYF
>TRBV16|.|TRBJ2-2|few
TGTGCCAGCAGCCAATTGCCAGCCTATACCGGGGAGCTGTTTTTT
CASSQLPAYTGELFF
>TRBV7-2|TRBD1|TRBJ1-2|many
TGTGCCAGCAGCCCCGGACAGGCCAACTATGGCTACACCTTC
CASSPGQANYGYTF
>TRBV9|.|TRBJ2-1|few
TGTGCCAGCAGCCCCTATCAAGACCCCGGCGAGCAGTTCTTC
CASSPYQDPGEQFF
>TRBV14|.|TRBJ2-1|.
TGTGCCAGCAGCCCCTCGGGGCGGGGAACCTACAATGAGCAGTTCTTC
CASSPSGRGTYNEQFF
>TRBV9|.|TRBJ1-2|.
TGTGCCAGCAGCGTAGGTCCGGTTGGGAACTATGGCTACACCTTC
CASSVGPVGNYGYTF
>TRBV2|TRBD1|TRBJ2-2|few
TGTGCCAGCAGTATAGGACAGGGGGCAATCGGGGAGCTGTTTTTT
CASSIGQGAIGELFF
>TRBV24-1|.|TRBJ2-7|.
TGTGCCACCAGTCAAGGGCTGCACGAGCAGTACTTC
CATSQGLHEQYF
>TRBV20-1|.|TRBJ2-7|once
TGCAGTGCTAGAGTCGGGGTAGCGAGCGGTTACGAGCAGTACTTC
CSARVGVASGYEQYF
>TRBV5-4|TRBD2|TRBJ2-5|.
TGTGCCAGCAGCTTGGAGGGACTAGTTTTCGGGGAGACCCAGTACTTC
CASSLEGLVFGETQYF
>TRBV5-8|.|TRBJ2-1|many
TGTGCCAGCAGCCCACCCGACTACAATGAGCAGTTCTTC
CASSPPDYNEQFF
>TRBV9|TRBD1|TRBJ1-2|few
TGTGCCAGCAGCGCCTTCACAGGGGCCAGGGATGGCTACACCTTC
CASSAFTGARDGYTF
>TRBV3-1|.|TRBJ2-2|many
TGTGCCAGCTCGGCGGGGCTGAACACCGGGGAGCTGTTTTTT
CASSAGLNTGELFF
>TRBV20-1|TRBD1|TRBJ2-5|many
TGCAGTGCTCGGACCGGGACAGGGGGTTGGGAGACCCAGTACTTC
CSARTGTGGWETQYF
>TRBV5-1|TRBD1|TRBJ1-1|many
TGCGCCAGCAGGGCAGGGGGCTCGAACACTGAAGCTTTCTTT
CASRAGGSNTEAFF
>TRBV7-3|.|TRBJ2-3|.
TGTGCCAGCAGCTTCGAGCGGAGCCCCACAGATACGCAGTATTTT
CASSFERSPTDTQYF
>TRBV7-2|TRBD2|TRBJ2-7|few
TGTGCCAGCAGCTTAGCGCTAAGCGGGGTGGACGAGCAGTACTTC
CASSLALSGVDEQYF
>TRBV30|.|TRBJ2-2|few
TGTGCCTGGAGTCGGGGCGGGAAGGCGAACACCGGGGAGCTGTTTTTT
CAWSRGGKANTGELFF
>TRBV19|.|TRBJ2-2|few
TGTGCCAGTAGCACTCTAGAAACCGGGGAGCTGTTTTTT
CASSTLETGELFF
>TRBV18|.|TRBJ1-1|many
TGTGCCAGCTCACCAGAGGCGAACACTGAAGCTTTCTTT
CASSPEANTEAFF
>TRBV27|TRBD1|TRBJ1-1|many
TGTGCCAGCAGTTTAGAGGTCAGGGGGAGAGCTTTCTTT
CASSLEVRGRAFF
>TRBV11-2|.|TRBJ2-7|.
TGTGCCAGCAGGGAGGACGGGCGAGAATACGAGCAGTACTTC
CASREDGREYEQYF
>TRBV7-9|.|TRBJ2-6|.
TGTGCCAGCAGCCCGATCACCGTGGGCTATAGGGTCTCTGGGGCCAACGTCCTGACTTTC
CASSPITVGYRVSGANVLTF
>TRBV12-3/TRBV12-4|TRBD2|TRBJ2-1|.
TGTGCCAACAGTTTCCGACTAGCGGGGTACAATGAGCAGTTCTTC
CANSFRLAGYNEQFF
>TRBV18|.|TRBJ2-2|.
TGTGCCAGCTCACCATCTCTCAGTGCCCACACCGGGGAGCTGTTTTTT
CASSPSLSAHTGELFF
>TRBV27|TRBD1|TRBJ2-7|many
TGTGCCAGCAGCCACAGGGGGAGCTCCTACGAGCAGTACTTC
CASSHRGSSYEQYF
>TRBV5-1|TRBD2|TRBJ2-3|once
TGCGCCAGCAGCTTGGCCCGGACTAGCGGGAGGGCCTCAGATACGCAGTATTTT
CASSLARTSGRASDTQYF
>TRBV20-1|.|TRBJ2-1|many
TGCAGTGCTAGAGGATACAATGAGCAGTTCTTC
CSARGYNEQFF